This T cell receptor beta chain was sequenced in a study of shared clonotypes between healthy human individuals. As concerns this clone: Its cognate antigen is unknown. The sample holds other DNA sequences that translate to the same CDR3.

Repertoires were generated with immunoSEQ multiplex PCR, while TCRdb's copy carries only in-frame clones and drops some. This sample yields around 1.9 million clones, of which roughly 91% are seen a single time; about 1.5% belongs to the top ten. Terminally differentiated effector memory CD45RA+ cells were excluded by CCR7 positive selection of CD45RO-negative cells. Adults of Caucasian background living in Nashville, Tennessee made up all donors. This CDR3 has 15 amino acids. Germline values: CDR1 SGDLS, CDR2 YYNGEE. J was trimmed by 4 bases and V by 4 bases; bases with no gene match: 11. Overall study results and limits: Between a few donors, naive CD4 clonotypes were shared at a level of about 5%.

Sequenced: naive CD8+ T cells from PBMCs. This receptor was taken from a man between 18 and 29 years old in good health. Some clones in this sample may be carry-over from other donors' samples. The chain employs TRBV9 and TRBJ2-7, with TRBD1 matching 7 bases. DNA of the CDR3: TGTGCCAGCAGCCCCCGTACAGGGGCTCCATACGAGCAGTACTTC. Its protein product is CASSPRTGAPYEQYF.